The entry that follows covers one TCR beta chain sequence. Trimming stripped 6 bases from V and 4 bases from J, with 12 bases between. Germline CDR1 is SNHLY and CDR2 is FYNNEI. This CDR3 has 14 residues. These data are taken from a study of blood T cell repertoires in COVID-19. At the level of the study: The United States, Italy and Spain supplied acute and convalescent COVID-19 samples. The analysed material was cDNA or gDNA that came from T cells, B-cell-depleted T cells, or PBMCs.

Data came from immunoSEQ multiplex PCR; TCRdb stores just in-frame clones and leaves some out. The data contain 390,000 or so clones, around nine tenths of them seen just once; the ten biggest clones take up approximately 9.3%. The sequence came from a woman aged 45-60 years who had recovered from COVID-19. This sequence joins TRBV2 and TRBJ1-4; D not resolved. Sequencing was done on a sample of PBMCs or T cells enriched from blood (not recorded which). This CDR3 is CASRAGWGNEKLFF. CDR3 bases: TGTGCCAGCAGGGCGGGCTGGGGTAATGAAAAACTGTTTTTT.